The T cell receptor (beta chain) described here comes from a study of blood T cell repertoires in COVID-19. Study at large: The samples span acute and convalescent COVID-19 from the United States, Italy and Spain. Sample material is recorded as cDNA or gDNA derived from T cells, B-cell-depleted T cells, or PBMCs.

Enrolled during active infection, Seattle patients were then followed longitudinally. Study processing details: Amplification from reference gene primers served as the basis for estimated nucleated cell counts. Produced via immunoSEQ multiplex PCR; TCRdb's table is partial and in-frame only. The DNA gave D and trimming, while V, J and clone size come from that table. The data contain some 270,000 clones, about 82% of them singletons. The material sequenced was peripheral blood. The sequence derives from an elderly woman with COVID-19, enrolled during active disease.

The CDR3 DNA follows: TGTGCCAGCAGCGCGGGACAGGGACCCTACGAGCAGTACTTC. Its protein product is CASSAGQGPYEQYF. The chain joins TRBV9 to TRBJ2-7; 9 bases line up with TRBD1. Trimming at V came to 3 bases and at J to 2 bases, leaving 3 bases not matched to a gene. Germline assignment: CDR1 SGDLS and CDR2 YYNGEE. This CDR3 has 14 amino acids.